This T cell receptor beta chain is drawn from a study of spatial heterogeneity in lung cancer. Across the whole study: Consistent detection of more beta-chain than alpha-chain sequences was observed.

As to time point: sample taken at primary tumor resection. Unsorted whole RNA samples from tumor, nontumor lung or frozen PBMC were sequenced. The donors comprised approximately 75 untreated early-stage non-small cell lung cancer patients. Every TCR cDNA molecule carried a tag that served as a unique molecular identifier. MiXCR was run by TCRdb on the 5' RACE reads, yielding one entry per CDR3 protein. Here the sample spans approximately 7,800 distinct CDR3 sequences, 5.4% being singletons. This clonotype is classed as large. No antigen is known for it. Findings of the study overall: Relative to follow-up, resection was when ubiquitous expanded tumor TCRs appeared more in blood.

CDR1 SGDLS and CDR2 YYNGEE come from the germline V gene. CDR3 size: 16 residues. V shed 4 bases and J shed 3 bases, with 20 bases lying between them. The clonotype was recovered from a male donor with early-stage non-small cell lung cancer. The chain has TRBV9 and TRBJ2-7; D perhaps matches TRBD2 (6 bases). The specimen comprised PBMCs, sampled at surgery. The CDR3, as DNA: TGTGCCAGCAGCCCTCGTGGCGGGACGGAAAACTACGAGCAGTACTTC. Its translation is CASSPRGGTENYEQYF.